A single T cell receptor beta chain is shown here with its context. What it recognizes is unknown. The data were obtained in a study of T cell repertoires in cytomegalovirus infection. Study-level background: CMV infection together with matching HLA type was indicated by public TCR beta signatures.

This CDR3 comprises 18 residues. V trimming: 1 base; J trimming: 5 bases; junction bases outside the gene matches: 9. Germline V gene sequence: CDR1 MGHRA, CDR2 YSYEKL. MiXCR was run by TCRdb on the reads, yielding one entry per CDR3 protein. The table records approximately 910,000 distinct CDR3 sequences, about a third of them present only once. The source of this sequence is a human donor in good health (CMV status not recorded). Some clones in this sample may be carry-over from other donors' samples. The sequenced sample was cultured CD8+ T cells from PBMCs, obtained from culture after CMV antigen stimulation. This chain connects TRBV4-1 to TRBJ2-1, with 12 bases that match TRBD2. The chain's CDR3 is CASSQAVTGLAGNNEQFF. CDR3 in DNA: TGCGCCAGCAGCCAAGCCGTTACTGGACTAGCGGGGAACAATGAGCAGTTCTTC.